This TCR beta chain was captured by sequencing in a study of cytomegalovirus exposure and HLA in healthy donors. General study findings and limits: In a later analysis, TCR beta V- and J-gene trimming showed a link to a missense DCLRE1C variant.

V lost 2 bases to trimming and J lost 0 bases, with 19 bases between them. The CDR3 contains 18 residues. Germline V gene data show CDR1 as SGHTA and CDR2 as FQGTGA. As regards this clone: Its target is not known.

13 Jbeta primers and 60 Vbeta primers were used for the PCR. The protocol was immunoSEQ multiplex PCR, while the TCRdb copy is restricted to in-frame clones and leaves out a portion. This sample yields about 120,000 clones, of which 77% are seen a single time; roughly 11% belongs to the top ten. This TCR derives from a man between 40 and 49 years old in good health and CMV-seropositive. The V call is TRBV7-3, the J call TRBJ1-1; D may be TRBD1 (6 bases). Sequenced material: PBMCs. This CDR3 is CASSLRPPAGAMNTEAFF. As DNA, the CDR3 is TGTGCCAGCAGCTTACGGCCTCCGGCAGGGGCCATGAACACTGAAGCTTTCTTT.